This TCR beta chain was found in a study of blood T cell repertoires in COVID-19 (dated by TCRdb to the early 2020s). Study-level background: The collaborator samples originated in the United States, Italy and Spain and spanned the acute and convalescent phases of COVID-19. Where available, HLA class I and class II types were taken from metadata supplied by the sample provider and were not determined by assay-based typing. The material from the prospective study consisted of cDNA or gDNA derived from T cells, B-cell-depleted T cells, or PBMCs. The samples were drawn from two sources: the first 160 participants of the ongoing ImmuneRACE study, and about 1,300 subjects contributed by 6 global collaborators. Nearly every sample came with metadata listing a de-identified subject ID, COVID-19 status, age in years and sex. Deeply sampled blood TCRbeta repertoires from subjects exposed to, actively infected with, or recovered from COVID-19 were included in the dataset. A freely available public database, intended as a resource for researchers studying the immune response to SARS-CoV-2, is where the repertoires were released.

From its cysteine to its phenylalanine, the CDR3 spans 14 amino acids. Left in the record is the CDR3 DNA by itself, 42 bases read in frame from the first base. The V and J ends are trimmed by 4 bases and 6 bases, leaving 15 bases between them. CDR1 SNHLY and CDR2 FYNNEI are derived from the germline V gene. Enrolling through a virtual design, the prospective study's participants ranged in age from roughly 18 to 89 years and lived across roughly 23 United States geographic areas. Cohort assignment in the prospective study relied on participant-reported clinical history from a screening survey and a study questionnaire. Mobile phlebotomists in the prospective study collected whole blood, serum and a nasopharyngeal or oropharyngeal swab from every participant. Additional blood draws and questionnaires over an approximately two-month period could optionally be provided by prospective study participants. Prospective study blood samples were shipped either frozen or at room temperature before DNA extraction.

The immunoSEQ Assay, a bias-controlled multiplex PCR, was used to amplify TCRbeta CDR3 regions from genomic DNA. The study's own analysis went as follows. The number of nucleated cells in each sample was estimated from the amplification of reference gene primers within the assay. To quantify the absolute abundance of each unique TCRbeta CDR3 rearrangement, sequence reads were collapsed and filtered. For each sample, productive Simpson clonality was calculated as the square root of Simpson's diversity index across productive rearrangements. Drawn from immuneACCESS, this table holds only the in-frame rearrangements with V and J called that TCRdb kept. Clones are partly lost; checked studies trace under half to an unresolved V gene and leave the rest unexplained. V, J and clone size were drawn from that table, and D and trimming were deduced from the DNA. The sample includes 150,000 to 200,000 clones, with about 77% observed a single time. Approximately 16% of the sample belongs to the ten largest clones.

General study outcomes and caveats: How much clinical and demographic metadata was included differed by source and by participant, and the metadata was provided uncurated.

A remark on this clone: No cognate antigen has been identified for it. Per-base quality was not reported, and no clone a single base away is much larger than it.

This sequence was found in a woman aged 45-65 years with acute COVID-19. Sequencing was carried out using PBMCs or T cells enriched from blood (not recorded which). The chain is encoded by TRBV2 joined to TRBJ1-1, with the D segment identity uncertain. This receptor has the CDR3 CASSAQRGGSEAFF. The nucleotide sequence is TGTGCCAGCAGTGCTCAGCGAGGAGGGTCTGAAGCTTTCTTT.